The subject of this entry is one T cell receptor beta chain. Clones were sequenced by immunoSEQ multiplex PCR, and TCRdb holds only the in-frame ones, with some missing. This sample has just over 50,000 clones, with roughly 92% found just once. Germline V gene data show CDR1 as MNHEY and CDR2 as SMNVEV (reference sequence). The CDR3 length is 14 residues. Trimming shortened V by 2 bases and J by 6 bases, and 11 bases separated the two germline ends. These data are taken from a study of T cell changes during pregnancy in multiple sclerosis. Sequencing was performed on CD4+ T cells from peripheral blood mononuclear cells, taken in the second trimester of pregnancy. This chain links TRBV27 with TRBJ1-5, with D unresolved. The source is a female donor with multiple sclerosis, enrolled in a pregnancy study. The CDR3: CASSLGRSGQPQHF. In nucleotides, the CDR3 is TGTGCCAGCAGTTTAGGCCGGTCAGGTCAGCCCCAGCATTTT.